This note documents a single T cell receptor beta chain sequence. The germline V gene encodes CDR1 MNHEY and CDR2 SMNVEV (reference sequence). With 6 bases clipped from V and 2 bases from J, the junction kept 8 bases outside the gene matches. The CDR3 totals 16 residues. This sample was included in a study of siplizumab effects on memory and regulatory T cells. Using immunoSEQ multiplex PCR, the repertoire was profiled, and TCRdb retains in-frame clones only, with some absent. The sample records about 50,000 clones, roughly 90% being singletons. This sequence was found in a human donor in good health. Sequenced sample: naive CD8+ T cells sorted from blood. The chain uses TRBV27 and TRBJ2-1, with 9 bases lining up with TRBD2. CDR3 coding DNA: TGTGCCAGCAGGGCCATAGCGGGAGTGCCCTACAATGAGCAGTTCTTC. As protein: CASRAIAGVPYNEQFF.